This T cell receptor (beta chain) was retrieved from a study of cytomegalovirus exposure and HLA in healthy donors. Turning to the study itself: Within an early data release were about 85 million unique TCRs drawn from HLA-typed donors.

Germline CDR1 reads MNHNY; CDR2 reads SVGAGI (reference sequence). The CDR3 extends over 14 amino acids. V was pared by 6 bases and J by 4 bases, with 12 bases between. Concerning this clone: Antigen: not known.

This PCR relied on a set of 60 Vbeta primers and 13 Jbeta primers. Measured with immunoSEQ multiplex PCR; TCRdb has only the in-frame clones, and not every one. The sample contains under 95,000 clones, about three quarters of which appear only once. Study findings and constraints: The study carried out a later analysis of TCR beta sequences. It associated some 17,000 of them with specific HLA alleles at a false discovery rate of 0.05.

This chain links TRBV6-6 with TRBJ1-4; D is uncertain. The sequence came from a woman aged 40-49 years in good health and CMV-seropositive. The specimen sequenced was PBMCs. CDR3 sequence: CASSRWQSNEKLFF. The CDR3 region has the DNA TGTGCCAGCAGCAGGTGGCAGAGTAATGAAAAACTGTTTTTT.